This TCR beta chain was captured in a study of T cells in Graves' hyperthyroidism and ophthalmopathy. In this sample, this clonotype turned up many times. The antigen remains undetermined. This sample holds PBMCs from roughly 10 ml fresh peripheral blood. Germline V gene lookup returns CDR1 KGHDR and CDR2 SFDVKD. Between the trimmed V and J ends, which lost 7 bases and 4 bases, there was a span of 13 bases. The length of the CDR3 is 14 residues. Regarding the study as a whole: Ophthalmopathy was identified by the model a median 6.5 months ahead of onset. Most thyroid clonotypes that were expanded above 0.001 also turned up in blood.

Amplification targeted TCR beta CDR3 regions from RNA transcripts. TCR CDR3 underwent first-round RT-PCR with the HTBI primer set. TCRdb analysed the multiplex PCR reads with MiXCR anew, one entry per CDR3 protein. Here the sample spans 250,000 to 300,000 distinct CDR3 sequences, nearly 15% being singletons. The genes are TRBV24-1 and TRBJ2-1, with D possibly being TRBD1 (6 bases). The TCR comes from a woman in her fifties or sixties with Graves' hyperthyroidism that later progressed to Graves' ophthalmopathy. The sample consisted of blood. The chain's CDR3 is CATSPDSEYNEQFF. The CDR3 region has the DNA TGTGCCACCAGCCCGGACAGCGAATACAATGAGCAGTTCTTC.